Listed here is a single T cell receptor beta chain. No antigen is known for it. No much larger clonotype is one base removed from it; base qualities were not supplied. The sample comes from a study of cytomegalovirus exposure and HLA in healthy donors (dated 2017 in TCRdb). For the study in its entirety: An earlier analysis of approximately 550 of the donors reported about 290 Gb of sequence data and approximately 110 million unique TCR beta sequences from roughly 200 million T cells. Around 320 gigabases of sequencing data and some 85 million unique TCR sequences were included in an early release covering several hundred HLA-typed donors. The genetic ancestry cluster associated with self-reported Caucasian donors included over 80% of the roughly 380 genotyped donors. The study was designed to test whether signatures of past pathogen exposure could be identified by cataloging public T cell receptors. The study used immunosequencing to profile the T cell repertoires of around 600 subjects and linked those repertoires to cytomegalovirus serostatus. Along with the approximately 670-subject first cohort, a separate validation cohort of over a hundred different subjects was used. To predict cytomegalovirus infection status, the study brought together high-throughput TCR immunosequencing, statistical association of individual TCRs with disease status, and machine learning. A later analysis re-examined previously published TCR beta repertoires from 610 or so donors and added high-resolution HLA genotyping to investigate patterns of TCR occurrence. The later analysis used no new phenotypic data to find candidate immune exposures, relying instead on TCR beta sequences and their occurrence across donors. In an earlier analysis of 587 of the donors, high-throughput TCR beta sequencing was used to judge whether each TCR beta V gene segment behaved as functional or pseudogenic. Donor age, sex, ethnicity and CMV serostatus were collected together with the repertoire data. A later genetic analysis used genome-wide SNP genotypes for 398 of the 666 donors, treating that subset as a discovery cohort. Every discovery cohort repertoire had been produced on one sequencing platform. HLA typing included class I and class II loci at four-digit resolution. The number of donors typed differed by locus, with about 629-630 for A, B, C, DRB1 and DQB1, over 500 for DQA1, 600 to 610 for DPA1, and approximately 470 for DPB1. Roughly 5 DR-DQ haplotypes were treated as single units for association and clustering because of strong linkage in the cohort. Among some 400 genotyped donors of the cohort, an average of around 250,000 unique TCR beta nucleotide sequences was sequenced per donor, of which 15% to 20% were non-productive.

Findings and caveats that apply to the study as a whole: This cohort had only TCR beta chains sequenced, and the lack of alpha or paired-chain data limited which features could be detected. In both the original and validation cohorts, the classifier was reported to diagnose cytomegalovirus status with high specificity and sensitivity. Most TCR sequences were seen in very few donors, while some public TCRs were found in many individuals. Linkage disequilibrium might explain the correlated functional status among segregating V segments, but an unknown experimental factor could not be ruled out. Presence/absence analyses assumed roughly uniform sequencing depth across donors, an assumption that may not hold. Approximately 16 rarely observed V segments, including chromosome 9 orphons, were excluded from the earlier analysis of a few hundred of the donors because counts were too low. It was suggested by the authors that the approach could potentially be generalized to other disease states and immunological phenotypes. A cluster of highly shared sequence variants was judged likely to be a technical artifact of the sequencing pipeline. A few of the identified cytomegalovirus-associated TCR beta chains were confirmed in vitro to be specific for cytomegalovirus antigens. Because the 87-base-pair reads could not distinguish some IMGT-functional V segments, including TRBV6-2 and TRBV6-3, those segments were excluded. A later analysis found that TCR association rates varied across HLA loci, with DRB1 alleles showing the most associated TCRs and HLA-C alleles the fewest. A later genetic analysis associated a missense DCLRE1C variant with V-gene and J-gene trimming of TCR beta chains, and an independent cohort replicated the association. Compared with the approximately 710-donor mean, donors in an Asian-associated ancestry cluster had fewer N-insertions in productive TCRs, according to a later genetic analysis. A later analysis found that most CMV-associated TCR beta chains appeared HLA-restricted, with HLA associations seemingly driven largely by CMV exposure. A later analysis reported that several top co-occurrence clusters appeared linked to parvovirus B19, influenza, CMV and Epstein-Barr virus. In a later analysis, about 16,000 TCR beta sequences were associated with specific HLA alleles at a false discovery rate of 0.05. In an earlier analysis of 587 of the donors, most TCR beta V segments were observed in productive rearrangements about 90% or about 30% of the time, broadly matching IMGT annotations. A further reported finding was that TCR beta sequences accurately predicted the HLA-A and HLA-B alleles for most subjects in the first cohort. When HLA alleles, especially DR and DQ, strongly co-occurred, TCR associations were difficult to assign to individual alleles. Compared with equally common non-associated chains, HLA-associated TCR beta chains in a later analysis were more clonally expanded and had lower generation probabilities. CMV serostatus was the only immune exposure information available for the cohort. The study listed 164 TCR beta chains as associated with cytomegalovirus. Because HLA typing was unavailable for some donors at each locus, only the typed subset was used in association tests.

V is shortened by 0 bases, J by 5 bases, and the region joining them spans 11 bases. CDR1 and CDR2 are drawn from the germline V gene: SGHTA, FQGNSA. The CDR3 spans 15 residues, from the cysteine through the phenylalanine. Of the read, only the CDR3 DNA is kept; its 45 bases are in frame from base 1. The library was built by means of the immunoSEQ multiplex PCR assay. For the multiplex PCR, a mixture combining 60 forward primers for TCR Vbeta segments and 13 reverse primers for TCR Jbeta segments was used. The CDR3 region of rearranged TCR beta genes was amplified from genomic DNA with a multiplex PCR assay. Amplified TCR beta libraries were sequenced as 87-base-pair reads on the Illumina HiSeq System. Regarding the original processing steps: Across the roughly 600 repertoires, a later analysis counted 80 million or so unique TCR beta chains, some 11 million of which were shared by at least two donors. Raw reads were error-corrected and collapsed into unique sequences with a nearest-neighbor algorithm that merged closely related sequences to remove PCR and sequencing errors. V, D and J gene segments were assigned by aligning CDR3 sequences to IMGT reference sequences. For a sequence to be retained, a match of at least six nucleotides to both a V gene segment and a J gene segment was required. Rearrangements were called productive when the CDR3 lacked stop codons and stayed in frame with V and J; all others were non-productive. CDR3 was defined according to IMGT convention as the region running from the second conserved V-encoded cysteine to the conserved J-encoded phenylalanine. The earlier analysis of 500 to 750 of the donors excluded any sequence lacking an unambiguous match to a single V gene segment. In an earlier analysis of approximately 610 of the donors, V segments were called functional above 56.7% productive rearrangements and were called segregating when the between-donor standard deviation exceeded 5%. To diagnose cytomegalovirus status from the catalog of TCR beta chain sequences, a statistical classification framework was built. A later analysis assigned V and J genes by comparing TCR nucleotide sequences with IMGT/GENE-DB human TR gene sequences. In a later analysis, CDR3 sequences and most-parsimonious VDJ recombination scenarios were assigned using the TCRdist pipeline. In a later analysis, every TCR beta chain was defined by the combination of its CDR3 amino acid sequence and its V-gene family, and reads without a unique V-gene family were dropped. As a way to deal with suspected cross-contamination and a sequencing artifact, a later analysis dropped approximately 590 nucleotide sequences that were highly shared and had low generation probability. In a later analysis, a clonal expansion index for each public chain was calculated from normalized within-repertoire ranks of inferred template counts. In a later analysis, generation probabilities were computed using a VDJ recombination model fitted to out-of-frame rearrangements, and the results were checked against IGoR. Hypergeometric tests were used in a later analysis to score TCR-TCR, TCR-HLA and TCR-CMV co-occurrence, with a repertoire-size bias correction applied to the TCR pairs. To estimate false discovery rates, a later analysis permuted the HLA or CMV assignments 20 times. In a later analysis, co-occurring TCRs were grouped using DBSCAN, with TCRdist sequence similarity added in when clustering inside HLA-allele-positive subsets. For co-occurrence clustering, repertoires with fewer than 30,000 or more than 120,000 public chains were excluded, along with roughly 5 repertoires with anomalous nucleotide sharing. Here the immuneACCESS table is served through TCRdb, limited to in-frame sequences with V and J called. Missing clones are a known gap in these copies; in checked studies unresolved V genes cover under half, and the rest lacks a known reason. The V and J calls and the clone size are those of that table, but D and trimming were determined from the DNA. In this sample the table shows 90,000 to 95,000 clones, roughly 80% of which occur a single time. The top ten constitute 0.95% to 1.5% of the sample.

The cohort was made up of under 800 healthy bone marrow donors. All cohort members were sampled while nominally healthy, although unrecorded immune exposures were likely present. The donor tested CMV seropositive, placing the donor among the roughly 300 seropositive members of the cohort. A peripheral blood sample was collected from each donor, and TCR beta sequencing was performed on peripheral blood mononuclear cells. The Qiagen DNeasy Blood Extraction Kit was used to extract genomic DNA from the blood cell samples. The V gene is TRBV7-2 and the J gene is TRBJ1-5, with no reliable assignment of the D segment. Sequences were obtained from PBMCs. This TCR was sampled from a girl between 2 and 10 years old in good health and CMV-seropositive. The DNA sequence reads TGTGCCAGCAGCTTAGCACCGGAGCGGGATCAGCCCCAGCATTTT. Its translation reads: CASSLAPERDQPQHF.